This T cell receptor (beta chain) appears in the sequencing data of a study of cytomegalovirus exposure and HLA in healthy donors. Study results and caveats: Available immune exposure information covered CMV serostatus only. A later analysis reportedly found fewer N-insertions in an Asian-associated ancestry cluster than the approximately 700-donor mean. Cytomegalovirus status, reportedly, was diagnosed with high specificity and sensitivity by the classifier.

In regard to this clone: The antigen is undetermined. This same CDR3 is encoded by further DNA sequences in the sample.

Germline V gives CDR1 SGHRS, CDR2 YFSETQ. J lost 0 bases, V lost 0 bases, and 2 bases had no gene match. The CDR3 loop spans 15 amino acids. This PCR relied on a set of 60 Vbeta primers and 13 Jbeta primers. Measured with immunoSEQ multiplex PCR; TCRdb has only the in-frame clones, and not every one. The sample shows roughly 230,000 clones, around 80% of them seen only once. The chain couples TRBV5-1 to TRBJ2-7; 8 bases map to TRBD2. Sample: PBMCs. The TCR sequence derives from a boy aged 5 to 17 in good health and CMV-seronegative. CDR3 in amino acids: CASSLGAGGSYEQYF. The CDR3 DNA reads as TGCGCCAGCAGCTTGGGTGCGGGGGGCTCCTACGAGCAGTACTTC. Combining the CDR3 with reference TRBV5-1 and TRBJ2-7 gives the whole variable domain KAGVTQTPRYLIKTRGQQVTLSCSPISGHRSVSWYQQTPGQGLQFLFEYFSETQRNKGNFPGRFSGRQFSNSRSEMNVSTLELGDSALYLCASSLGAGGSYEQYFGPGTRLTVT.